Listed here are 9 T cell receptor beta chains from one sample, sequenced in a study of lymphopenia after photon versus proton radiotherapy. The repertoire was sequenced with immunoSEQ multiplex PCR; TCRdb's copy has only in-frame clones and lacks some. The sample holds about 39,000 clones, roughly 90% seen once. The specimen was peripheral blood, collected from a patient treated with photon-based radiotherapy. Receptor source: a man aged 55 to 70 with cholangiocarcinoma.

V is TRBV11-2 and J is TRBJ2-7, with 11 bases that match TRBD2. CDR1 SGHAT and CDR2 FQNNGV come from the germline V gene. Trimming cost V 5 bases and J 2 bases; bases outside gene matches: 5. CDR3 length: 15 amino acids. The CDR3 loop is CASSMGLADPYEQYF. CDR3 nucleotides: TGTGCCAGCAGCATGGGACTAGCGGACCCCTACGAGCAGTACTTC.

The genes are TRBV11-2 and TRBJ2-4, with TRBD2 matching over 11 bases. The V and J ends lost 5 bases and 9 bases, in that order; junction bases with no gene match: 12. This CDR3 contains 16 residues. CDR1 and CDR2 from the germline V gene are SGHAT and FQNNGV. CDR3 nucleotides: TGTGCCAGCAGCGAAAATCCCGGGCTAGCGGGAGGCATTCAGTACTTC. Amino acids: CASSENPGLAGGIQYF.

The chain uses TRBV11-1 and TRBJ2-2; D tentatively fits TRBD1 or TRBD2 (6 bases each). Germline CDR1 SGHAT, CDR2 FQDESV (reference sequence). V lost 4 bases and J 0 bases, leaving 15 bases between the germline ends. CDR3 length: 17 amino acids. CDR3 protein: CASSYLGGPSNTGELFF. The CDR3 bases are TGTGCCAGCAGCTACCTCGGGGGCCCATCGAACACCGGGGAGCTGTTTTTT.

The chain couples TRBV2 to TRBJ2-7; no definite D call. Per the germline V gene, CDR1 is SNHLY and CDR2 is FYNNEI. The CDR3 loop spans 12 amino acids. V lost 8 bases and J 4 bases, leaving 12 bases between the germline ends. The CDR3 DNA reads TGTGCCAGCGTCCTAGTTGGGTACGAGCAGTACTTC. This codes for CASVLVGYEQYF.

This chain uses TRBV18 with TRBJ2-5, with a tentative D call TRBD1 (6 bases). CDR3 length equals 14 residues. Germline-derived CDR1 and CDR2 are KGHSH and LQKENI. With 3 bases removed from V and 2 bases from J, the gap between germline ends came to 10 bases. CDR3 sequence (DNA): TGTGCCAGCTCACCTGGGACAACTCAAGAGACCCAGTACTTC. Translated: CASSPGTTQETQYF.

The chain recombines TRBV25-1 with TRBJ2-2; tentative D call: TRBD2 (5 bases). Germline CDR1 reads MGHDK; CDR2 reads SYGVNS. With 0 bases removed from V and 2 bases from J, the gap between germline ends came to 13 bases. The CDR3 sequence is 17 residues long. In DNA, the CDR3 is TGTGCCAGCAGTGAATATTTCCCACGGGGTAACACCGGGGAGCTGTTTTTT. Amino acids: CASSEYFPRGNTGELFF.

The V and J genes are TRBV15 and TRBJ2-2, with D perhaps matching TRBD2 (6 bases). V lost 2 bases, J lost 3 bases, and 10 bases lay in between. This CDR3 is built from 15 residues. CDR1 LNHNV and CDR2 YYDKDF come from the germline V gene (reference sequence). CDR3 sequence: CATSRRGGDTGELFF. CDR3 sequence (DNA): TGTGCCACCAGCAGAAGAGGAGGGGACACCGGGGAGCTGTTTTTT.

This clone has a single count. This chain joins TRBV5-1 and TRBJ2-1; D ambiguous. This CDR3 contains 15 residues. The V end was cut by 2 bases, the J end by 4 bases, with 13 bases between. CDR1 is SGHRS and CDR2 is YFSETQ in the germline V gene. This CDR3 reads CASSLGQGHYNEQFF. Here the CDR3 DNA reads TGCGCCAGCAGCTTAGGTCAAGGGCATTACAATGAGCAGTTCTTC.

On this clone itself: One end of the junction is discordant with germline, which a read error may explain. Different DNA sequences within this sample yield the same CDR3. The gene calls are TRBV5-6 and TRBJ2-5; 9 nucleotides line up with TRBD2. Germline CDR1 SGHDT, CDR2 YYEEEE. The CDR3 contains 14 residues. Written as DNA, the CDR3 is TGCGCCAGCAGCTTGGCTAGCGGGGAAGAGACCCAGTACTTC. This codes for CASSLASGEETQYF.